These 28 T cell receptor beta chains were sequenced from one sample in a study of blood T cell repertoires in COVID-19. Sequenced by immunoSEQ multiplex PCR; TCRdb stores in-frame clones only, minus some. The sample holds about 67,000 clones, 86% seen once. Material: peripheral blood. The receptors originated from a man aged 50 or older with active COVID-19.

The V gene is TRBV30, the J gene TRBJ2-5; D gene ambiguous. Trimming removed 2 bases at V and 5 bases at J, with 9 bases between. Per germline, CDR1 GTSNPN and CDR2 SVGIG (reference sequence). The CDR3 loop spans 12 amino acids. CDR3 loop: CAWSFGSETQYF. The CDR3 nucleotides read TGTGCCTGGAGTTTCGGTTCGGAGACCCAGTACTTC.

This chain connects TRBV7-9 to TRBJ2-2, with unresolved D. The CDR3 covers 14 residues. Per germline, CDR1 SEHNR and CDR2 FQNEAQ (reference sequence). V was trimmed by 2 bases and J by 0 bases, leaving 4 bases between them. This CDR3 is CASSLNTNTGELFF. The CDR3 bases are TGTGCCAGCAGCTTAAACACGAACACCGGGGAGCTGTTTTTT. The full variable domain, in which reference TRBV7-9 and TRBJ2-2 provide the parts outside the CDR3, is DTGVSQNPRHKITKRGQNVTFRCDPISEHNRLYWYRQTLGQGPEFLTYFQNEAQLEKSRLLSDRFSAERPKGSFSTLEIQRTEQGDSAMYLCASSLNTNTGELFFGEGSRLTVL.

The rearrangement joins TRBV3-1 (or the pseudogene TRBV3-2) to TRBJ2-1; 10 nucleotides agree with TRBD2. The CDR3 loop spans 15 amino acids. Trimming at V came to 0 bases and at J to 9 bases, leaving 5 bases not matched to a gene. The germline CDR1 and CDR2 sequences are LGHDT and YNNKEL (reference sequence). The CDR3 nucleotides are TGTGCCAGCAGCCAAGAAGCGGGGGGGCCGATTGAGCAGTTCTTC. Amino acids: CASSQEAGGPIEQFF.

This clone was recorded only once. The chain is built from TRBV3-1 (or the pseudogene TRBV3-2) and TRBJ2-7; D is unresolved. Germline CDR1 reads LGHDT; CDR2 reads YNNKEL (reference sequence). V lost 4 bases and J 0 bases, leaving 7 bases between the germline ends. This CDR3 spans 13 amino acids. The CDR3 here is CASSPVHSYEQYF. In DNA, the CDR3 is TGTGCCAGCAGCCCAGTCCACTCCTACGAGCAGTACTTC.

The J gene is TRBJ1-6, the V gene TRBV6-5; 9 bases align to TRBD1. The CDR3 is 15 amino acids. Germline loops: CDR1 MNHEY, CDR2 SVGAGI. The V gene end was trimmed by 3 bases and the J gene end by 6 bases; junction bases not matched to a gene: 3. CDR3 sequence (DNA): TGTGCCAGCAGTTATCTGACAGGGGGTAATTCACCCCTCCACTTT. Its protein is CASSYLTGGNSPLHF.

The CDR3 DNA sequence: TGCGCCAGCACCCAGGGGACAGGGGCTAGCTCTGGAAACACCATATATTTT. This codes for CASTQGTGASSGNTIYF. The rearrangement links TRBV5-1 to TRBJ1-3; 10 nucleotides line up with TRBD1. Unmatched junction bases numbered 9, after V lost 6 bases and J lost 0 bases. There are 17 residues in the CDR3. CDR1 is SGHRS and CDR2 is YFSETQ in the germline V gene.

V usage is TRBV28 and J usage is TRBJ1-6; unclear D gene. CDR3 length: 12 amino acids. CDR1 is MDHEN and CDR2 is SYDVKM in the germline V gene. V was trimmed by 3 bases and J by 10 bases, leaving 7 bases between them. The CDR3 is CASSFQRSPLHF. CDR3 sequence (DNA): TGTGCCAGCAGTTTCCAGCGATCACCCCTCCACTTT.

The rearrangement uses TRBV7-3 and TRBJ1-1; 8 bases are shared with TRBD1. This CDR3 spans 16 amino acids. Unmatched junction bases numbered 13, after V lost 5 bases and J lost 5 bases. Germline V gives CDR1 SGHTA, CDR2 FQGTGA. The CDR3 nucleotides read TGTGCCAGCAGCAGCGGACAGGGCGTCATGGGGACTGAAGCTTTCTTT. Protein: CASSSGQGVMGTEAFF.

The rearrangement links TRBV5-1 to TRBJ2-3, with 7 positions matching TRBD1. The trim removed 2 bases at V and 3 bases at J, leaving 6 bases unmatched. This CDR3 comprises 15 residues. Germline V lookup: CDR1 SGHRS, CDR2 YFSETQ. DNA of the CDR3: TGCGCCAGCAGCTTTCGGTCAGGGGGAACAGATACGCAGTATTTT. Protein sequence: CASSFRSGGTDTQYF.

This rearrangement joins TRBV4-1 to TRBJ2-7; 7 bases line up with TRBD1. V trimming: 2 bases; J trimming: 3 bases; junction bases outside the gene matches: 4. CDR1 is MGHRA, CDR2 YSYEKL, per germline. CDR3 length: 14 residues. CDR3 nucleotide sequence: TGCGCCAGCAGCCAAACACCAGGGGGCTACGAGCAGTACTTC. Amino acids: CASSQTPGGYEQYF.

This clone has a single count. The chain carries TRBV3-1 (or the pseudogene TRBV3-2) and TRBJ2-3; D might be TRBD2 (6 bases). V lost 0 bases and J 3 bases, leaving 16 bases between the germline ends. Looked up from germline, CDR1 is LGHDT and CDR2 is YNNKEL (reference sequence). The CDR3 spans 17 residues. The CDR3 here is CASSQERRGVATDTQYF. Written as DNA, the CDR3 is TGTGCCAGCAGCCAAGAGCGGCGGGGAGTAGCGACAGATACGCAGTATTTT.

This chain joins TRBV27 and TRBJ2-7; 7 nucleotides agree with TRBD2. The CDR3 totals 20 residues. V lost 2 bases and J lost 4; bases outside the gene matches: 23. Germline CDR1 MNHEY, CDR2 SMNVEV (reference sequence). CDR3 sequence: CASSLRGTRQSGALWYEQYF. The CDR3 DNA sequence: TGTGCCAGCAGTTTACGGGGGACCAGGCAGAGCGGGGCCCTTTGGTACGAGCAGTACTTC.

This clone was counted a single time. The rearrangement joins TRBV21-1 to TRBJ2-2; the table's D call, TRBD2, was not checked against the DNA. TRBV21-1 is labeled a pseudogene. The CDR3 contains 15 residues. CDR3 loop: CASRIGTRRTGELFF. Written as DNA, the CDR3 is TGTGCCAGCAGGATCGGGACTAGAAGGACCGGGGAGCTGTTTTTT.

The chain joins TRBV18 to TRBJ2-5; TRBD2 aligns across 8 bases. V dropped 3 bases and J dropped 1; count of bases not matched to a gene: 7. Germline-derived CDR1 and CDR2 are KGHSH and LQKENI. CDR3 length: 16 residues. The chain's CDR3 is CASSPFRGGLQETQYF. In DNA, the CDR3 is TGTGCCAGCTCACCGTTTCGGGGGGGCCTCCAAGAGACCCAGTACTTC.

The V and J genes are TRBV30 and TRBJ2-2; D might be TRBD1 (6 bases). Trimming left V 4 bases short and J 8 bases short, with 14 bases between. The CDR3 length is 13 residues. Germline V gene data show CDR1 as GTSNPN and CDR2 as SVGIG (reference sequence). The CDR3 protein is CAWKDRWFGELFF. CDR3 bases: TGTGCCTGGAAAGACAGGTGGTTTGGGGAGCTGTTTTTT.

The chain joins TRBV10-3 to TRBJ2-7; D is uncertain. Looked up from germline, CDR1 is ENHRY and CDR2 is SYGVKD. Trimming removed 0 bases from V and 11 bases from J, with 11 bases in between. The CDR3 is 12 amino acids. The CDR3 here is CAISESTPLKYF. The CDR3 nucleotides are TGTGCCATCAGTGAGTCTACTCCTTTAAAGTACTTC.

CDR3 region: CATSESGTGSTDTQYF. CDR3 nucleotide sequence: TGTGCCACCAGTGAGTCCGGGACAGGGAGCACAGATACGCAGTATTTT. This chain uses TRBV24-1 with TRBJ2-3; 9 nucleotides align to TRBD1. Germline CDR1 reads KGHDR; CDR2 reads SFDVKD. This CDR3 has 16 amino acids. The V segment lost 4 bases and the J segment 0 bases; nucleotides outside the gene matches: 4.

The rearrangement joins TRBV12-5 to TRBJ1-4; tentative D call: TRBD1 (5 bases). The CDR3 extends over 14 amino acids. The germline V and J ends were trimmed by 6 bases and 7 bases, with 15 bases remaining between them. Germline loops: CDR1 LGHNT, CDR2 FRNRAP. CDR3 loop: CASGSSGGGEKLFF. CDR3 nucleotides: TGTGCTAGTGGGTCGTCGGGGGGAGGTGAAAAACTGTTTTTT.

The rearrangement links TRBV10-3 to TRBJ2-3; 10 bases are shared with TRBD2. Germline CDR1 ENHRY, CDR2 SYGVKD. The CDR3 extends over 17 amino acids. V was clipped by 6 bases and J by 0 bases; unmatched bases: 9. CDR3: CAISLRASGSSTDTQYF. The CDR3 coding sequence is TGTGCCATCAGCCTCAGGGCTAGCGGGAGTAGCACAGATACGCAGTATTTT.

CDR3 sequence (DNA): TGTGCCAGCAGCACTCAGACAAGCTCCTACAATGAGCAGTTCTTC. Its translation is CASSTQTSSYNEQFF. V usage is TRBV11-3 and J usage is TRBJ2-1; D gene ambiguous. The CDR3 has 15 residues. The V end lost 5 bases, the J end lost 0 bases, and 11 bases lay between the germline ends. Germline assignment: CDR1 SGHNT and CDR2 YENEEA.

In DNA, the CDR3 is TGTGCCAGCAGCCAGGGAGGGGGGCCGGAGTTCTTC. Residues: CASSQGGGPEFF. The chain couples TRBV14 to TRBJ2-1; D is possibly TRBD2 (7 bases). V shed 3 bases and J shed 14 bases, with 14 bases lying between them. The CDR3 spans 12 residues. The germline V gene has CDR1 SGHDN and CDR2 FVKESK.

The CDR3 protein is CASKRIPEAEAFF. Here the CDR3 DNA reads TGTGCCAGTAAGAGGATTCCCGAAGCTGAAGCTTTCTTT. The chain links TRBV2 to TRBJ1-1; D is ambiguous. Trimming cost V 9 bases and J 6 bases, with 17 bases left between them. This CDR3 region has 13 residues. Germline V lookup: CDR1 SNHLY, CDR2 FYNNEI.

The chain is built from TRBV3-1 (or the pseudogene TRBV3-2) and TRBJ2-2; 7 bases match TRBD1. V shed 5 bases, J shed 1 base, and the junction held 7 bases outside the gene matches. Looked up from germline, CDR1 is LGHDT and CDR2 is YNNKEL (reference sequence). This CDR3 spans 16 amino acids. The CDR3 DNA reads TGTGCCAGCAGCTCAACAGGGGCCATGAACACCGGGGAGCTGTTTTTT. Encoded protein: CASSSTGAMNTGELFF.

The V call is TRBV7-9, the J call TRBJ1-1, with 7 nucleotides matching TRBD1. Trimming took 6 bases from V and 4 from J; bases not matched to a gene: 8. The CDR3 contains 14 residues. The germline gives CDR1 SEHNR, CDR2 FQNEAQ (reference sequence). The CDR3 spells CASSYRGEGTEAFF. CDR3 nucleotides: TGTGCCAGCAGTTACAGGGGCGAGGGCACTGAAGCTTTCTTT.

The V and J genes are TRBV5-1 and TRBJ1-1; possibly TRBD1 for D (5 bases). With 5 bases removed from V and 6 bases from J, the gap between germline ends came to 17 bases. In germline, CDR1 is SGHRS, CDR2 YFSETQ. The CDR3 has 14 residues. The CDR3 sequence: CASSKRGMDSEAFF. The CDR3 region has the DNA TGCGCCAGCAGTAAGCGGGGCATGGATTCTGAAGCTTTCTTT. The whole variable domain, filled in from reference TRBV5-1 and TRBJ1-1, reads KAGVTQTPRYLIKTRGQQVTLSCSPISGHRSVSWYQQTPGQGLQFLFEYFSETQRNKGNFPGRFSGRQFSNSRSEMNVSTLELGDSALYLCASSKRGMDSEAFFGQGTRLTVV.

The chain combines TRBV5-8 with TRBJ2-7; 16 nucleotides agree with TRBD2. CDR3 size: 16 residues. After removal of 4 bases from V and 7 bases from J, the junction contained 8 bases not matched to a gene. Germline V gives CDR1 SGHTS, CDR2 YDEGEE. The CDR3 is CASSVPGLAGGQEQYF. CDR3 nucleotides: TGTGCCAGCAGCGTCCCGGGACTAGCGGGGGGGCAGGAGCAGTACTTC.

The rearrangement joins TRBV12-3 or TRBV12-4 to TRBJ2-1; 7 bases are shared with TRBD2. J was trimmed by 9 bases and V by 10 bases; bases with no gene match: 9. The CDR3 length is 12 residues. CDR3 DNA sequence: TGTGCCAACGGGGCGGGAGTGAGTGAGCAGTTCTTC. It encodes CANGAGVSEQFF.

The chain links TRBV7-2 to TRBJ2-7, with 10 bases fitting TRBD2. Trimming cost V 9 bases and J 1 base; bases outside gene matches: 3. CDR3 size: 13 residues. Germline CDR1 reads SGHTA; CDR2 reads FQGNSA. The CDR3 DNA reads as TGTGCCAGTAGGACTAGCGGTTCCTACGAGCAGTACTTC. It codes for CASRTSGSYEQYF. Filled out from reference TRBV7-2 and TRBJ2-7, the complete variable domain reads GAGVSQSPSNKVTEKGKDVELRCDPISGHTALYWYRQSLGQGLEFLIYFQGNSAPDKSGLPSDRFSAERTGGSVSTLTIQRTQQEDSAVYLCASRTSGSYEQYFGPGTRLTVT.